These 19 T cell receptor beta chains came from one sample sequenced in a study of cytomegalovirus exposure and HLA in healthy donors. Libraries were prepared by immunoSEQ multiplex PCR; TCRdb keeps only in-frame clonotypes and omits some of them. The sample has about 160,000 clones; 90% to 97% are singletons. The source material was PBMCs. These receptors came from a woman aged 18-35 years in good health and CMV-seronegative.

V is TRBV6-5 and J is TRBJ1-1; possible D gene TRBD1, 5 bases. Germline V CDR1 and CDR2: MNHEY, SVGAGI. The CDR3 is 12 amino acids. V was pared by 10 bases and J by 3 bases, with 12 bases between. CDR3 nucleotides: TGTGCCACCAGGGCGGGGGACACTGAAGCTTTCTTT. Translation gives CATRAGDTEAFF.

V gene TRBV10-2 combines with J gene TRBJ2-3, with 9 bases fitting TRBD1. This CDR3 spans 18 amino acids. V shed 1 base and J 3 bases; nucleotides not matched to a gene: 11. From germline, CDR1 is WSHSY and CDR2 SAAADI. As DNA, the CDR3 is TGCGCCAGCAGTGAGTTCCCCGGGACAGGGATGTCGACAGATACGCAGTATTTT. Residues: CASSEFPGTGMSTDTQYF.

The chain links TRBV18 to TRBJ1-4, with D uncertain. Germline CDR1 and CDR2: KGHSH and LQKENI. This CDR3 is built from 14 residues. V gave up 6 bases and J gave up 4 bases, with 12 bases separating them. The DNA for the CDR3 is TGTGCCAGCTCCGTCGACGGGATTAATGAAAAACTGTTTTTT. This sequence encodes CASSVDGINEKLFF.

The J gene is TRBJ2-1, the V gene TRBV7-9; D not resolved. Germline V gene sequence: CDR1 SEHNR, CDR2 FQNEAQ (reference sequence). The CDR3 contains 17 residues. V gave up 5 bases and J gave up 2 bases, with 19 bases separating them. The CDR3 region has the DNA TGTGCCAGCAGCCCCAATCGCGTGTCAAGTACCTACAATGAGCAGTTCTTC. This codes for CASSPNRVSSTYNEQFF.

This rearrangement joins TRBV6-1 to TRBJ1-1; 8 bases match TRBD1. CDR1 is MNHNS and CDR2 is SASEGT in the germline V gene. The CDR3 is 15 amino acids. V lost 3 bases, J lost 5 bases, and 8 bases stayed unmatched. CDR3 sequence: CASSDKDRVKTEAFF. CDR3 DNA sequence: TGTGCCAGCAGTGATAAGGACAGGGTAAAGACTGAAGCTTTCTTT.

The chain has TRBV5-1 and TRBJ2-5; 8 bases are a match to TRBD2. The CDR3 sequence is 15 residues long. CDR1 and CDR2 (germline): SGHRS, YFSETQ. Trimming at V came to 0 bases and at J to 1 base, leaving 2 bases not matched to a gene. The DNA for the CDR3 is TGCGCCAGCAGCTTGGGAGCGGGGGCCCAAGAGACCCAGTACTTC. Translation gives CASSLGAGAQETQYF.

This chain uses TRBV6-5 with TRBJ1-1; possibly TRBD1 for D (6 bases). CDR3 size: 11 residues. Germline loops: CDR1 MNHEY, CDR2 SVGAGI. V was shortened by 2 bases and J by 11 bases, with 9 bases between the two germline ends. The CDR3 DNA reads as TGTGCCAGCAGTTACCCAGGGGATGCTTTCTTT. This codes for CASSYPGDAFF.

This chain links TRBV7-2 with TRBJ2-3, with 9 positions matching TRBD2. The trim removed 5 bases at V and 7 bases at J, leaving 10 bases unmatched. Germline values: CDR1 SGHTA, CDR2 FQGNSA. The CDR3 totals 15 residues. The CDR3 protein is CASSPRRAGGHTQYF. CDR3 in DNA: TGTGCCAGCAGCCCAAGGCGGGCGGGGGGGCATACGCAGTATTTT.

The V gene is TRBV5-1, the J gene TRBJ2-5, with 11 bases identical to TRBD2. This CDR3 is built from 16 residues. Germline loops: CDR1 SGHRS, CDR2 YFSETQ. The V and J ends lost 3 bases and 2 bases, in that order; junction bases with no gene match: 6. CDR3 bases: TGCGCCAGCAGCTCCCTACTAGCGGGGGTACAAGAGACCCAGTACTTC. Amino acids: CASSSLLAGVQETQYF.

This clone was found once. The chain couples TRBV4-3 to TRBJ1-2; the D gene is possibly TRBD1 (6 bases). CDR3 length: 13 residues. Germline V gene lookup returns CDR1 LGHNA and CDR2 YSLEER. With 6 bases removed from V and 2 bases from J, the gap between germline ends came to 10 bases. CDR3 protein: CASSPGENYGYTF. CDR3 sequence (DNA): TGCGCCAGCAGTCCAGGGGAGAACTATGGCTACACCTTC.

The rearrangement uses TRBV5-6 and TRBJ1-5, with TRBD1 matching 7 bases. The CDR3 is 17 amino acids. The V gene end was trimmed by 1 base and the J gene end by 3 bases; junction bases not matched to a gene: 10. The germline V gene encodes CDR1 SGHDT and CDR2 YYEEEE. DNA of the CDR3: TGTGCCAGCAGCTTGTATTCTGGACAGGCAGTCAATCAGCCCCAGCATTTT. Translation: CASSLYSGQAVNQPQHF. Full variable domain (missing parts from reference TRBV5-6 and TRBJ1-5): DAGVTQSPTHLIKTRGQQVTLRCSPKSGHDTVSWYQQALGQGPQFIFQYYEEEERQRGNFPDRFSGHQFPNYSSELNVNALLLGDSALYLCASSLYSGQAVNQPQHFGDGTRLSIL.

The chain combines TRBV11-2 with TRBJ2-1, with 8 bases matching TRBD1. The germline gives CDR1 SGHAT, CDR2 FQNNGV. The length of the CDR3 is 12 residues. The V segment lost 7 bases and the J segment 10 bases; nucleotides outside the gene matches: 6. CDR3 nucleotides: TGTGCCAGCATTGGACAGGGCAAAGAGCAGTTCTTC. This translates into CASIGQGKEQFF.

This clone was picked up one time. The rearrangement uses TRBV7-2 and TRBJ2-7; TRBD1 might be the D (6 bases). Germline V CDR1 and CDR2: SGHTA, FQGNSA. V shed 1 base and J shed 6 bases, with 16 bases lying between them. There are 15 residues in the CDR3. CDR3: CASSLGYRVGGEQYF. The CDR3 DNA sequence: TGTGCCAGCAGCTTAGGATACAGGGTAGGTGGCGAGCAGTACTTC.

CDR3 sequence: CASSFTGDSTDTQYF. The CDR3 DNA reads TGTGCCAGCAGCTTTACAGGGGACTCCACAGATACGCAGTATTTT. This sequence joins TRBV7-2 and TRBJ2-3; D may be TRBD1 (7 bases). The germline V gene has CDR1 SGHTA and CDR2 FQGNSA. The ends were cut back, 3 bases at V and 2 bases at J, with 12 bases in the middle. The CDR3 spans 15 residues.

The chain is built from TRBV7-2 and TRBJ1-6, with 8 bases identical to TRBD1. The V segment lost 5 bases and the J segment 10 bases; nucleotides outside the gene matches: 7. Germline V lookup: CDR1 SGHTA, CDR2 FQGNSA. The CDR3 length is 14 residues. In DNA, the CDR3 is TGTGCCAGCAGCGACAGGGGTTTGGAGTCACCCCTCCACTTT. This sequence encodes CASSDRGLESPLHF. Full variable domain (outside the CDR3, taken from reference TRBV7-2 and TRBJ1-6): GAGVSQSPSNKVTEKGKDVELRCDPISGHTALYWYRQSLGQGLEFLIYFQGNSAPDKSGLPSDRFSAERTGGSVSTLTIQRTQQEDSAVYLCASSDRGLESPLHFGNGTRLTVT.

The rearrangement uses TRBV30 and TRBJ1-6; 9 nucleotides line up with TRBD1. CDR3 length: 17 residues. Germline trimming cut 0 bases from V and 8 bases from J; bases unmatched to any gene: 11. The V gene's germline CDR1 is GTSNPN and CDR2 SVGIG (reference sequence). The CDR3 sequence is CAWSVLGTGLVDSPLHF. The CDR3 nucleotides are TGTGCCTGGAGTGTACTGGGGACAGGGTTGGTTGATTCACCCCTCCACTTT.

In its sample, this clone was seen once. V gene TRBV5-1 combines with J gene TRBJ2-1, with a possible D match to TRBD2 (5 bases). The CDR3 length is 14 residues. Per the germline V gene, CDR1 is SGHRS and CDR2 is YFSETQ. V lost 1 base, J lost 6 bases, and 11 bases lay in between. The CDR3 sequence is CASSLILEGNEQFF. The CDR3 DNA sequence: TGCGCCAGCAGCTTGATTTTAGAGGGCAATGAGCAGTTCTTC. Full variable domain (remainder filled in from reference TRBV5-1 and TRBJ2-1): KAGVTQTPRYLIKTRGQQVTLSCSPISGHRSVSWYQQTPGQGLQFLFEYFSETQRNKGNFPGRFSGRQFSNSRSEMNVSTLELGDSALYLCASSLILEGNEQFFGPGTRLTVL.

Regarding this clone: The same CDR3 can be traced to other DNA sequences in this sample. The chain recombines TRBV6-5 with TRBJ1-5, with 7 bases matching TRBD1. CDR3 length: 13 residues. With 5 bases clipped from V and 5 bases from J, the junction kept 3 bases outside the gene matches. Germline CDR1 and CDR2: MNHEY and SVGAGI. The CDR3 protein is CASSRTGDQPQHF. The DNA of the CDR3 is TGTGCCAGCAGTCGCACAGGGGATCAGCCCCAGCATTTT.

This clone came up once. The V and J genes are TRBV15 and TRBJ2-7; 7 bases agree with TRBD2. Per the germline V gene, CDR1 is LNHNV and CDR2 is YYDKDF (reference sequence). V lost 3 bases to trimming and J lost 4 bases; unmatched junction nucleotides: 3. CDR3 size: 13 residues. The CDR3, as DNA: TGTGCCACCAGCAGTGGGCGGGGGTACGAGCAGTACTTC. Protein: CATSSGRGYEQYF.